Listed here are 27 T cell receptor beta chains from one sample, sequenced in a study of control samples from healthy donors and cancer patients. This table comes from immunoSEQ multiplex PCR, and its TCRdb copy is limited to in-frame clones, with some not included. The sample yields more than 100,000 clones, under 95% seen once. Source material: blood. These receptors all stem from a man in his late teens or twenties in good health.

CDR3 protein: CASGYIGYSGNTIYF. The CDR3 DNA follows: TGTGCTAGTGGTTATATAGGATACTCTGGAAACACCATATATTTT. The gene calls are TRBV12-5 and TRBJ1-3; D gene uncertain. This CDR3 comprises 15 residues. Trimming cost V 4 bases and J 0 bases, with 10 bases left between them. Per germline, CDR1 LGHNT and CDR2 FRNRAP.

The genes are TRBV5-5 and TRBJ1-3; tentatively, D is TRBD1 (5 bases). The length of the CDR3 is 15 residues. The germline V gene has CDR1 SGHKS and CDR2 YYEKEE (reference sequence). Between the trimmed V and J ends, which lost 5 bases and 4 bases, there was a span of 16 bases. CDR3 protein: CASRNSQGSGNTIYF. The CDR3 DNA reads TGTGCCAGCAGAAACTCCCAGGGTTCGGGAAACACCATATATTTT.

The chain employs TRBV3-1 (or the pseudogene TRBV3-2) and TRBJ2-3; 15 bases agree with TRBD2. CDR3 length equals 18 residues. Germline CDR1 and CDR2: LGHDT and YNNKEL (reference sequence). With V trimmed by 10 bases and J by 5 bases, 16 bases remained unmatched. The CDR3 nucleotides are TGTGCCACCCCACAAGGACTAGCGGGGGGGCGCGCGAAAGATACGCAGTATTTT. This encodes CATPQGLAGGRAKDTQYF.

The rearrangement joins TRBV18 to TRBJ1-2; 7 bases match TRBD1. The CDR3 runs to 15 residues. Germline lookup yields CDR1 KGHSH and CDR2 LQKENI. The V and J ends lost 2 bases and 2 bases, in that order; junction bases with no gene match: 5. The CDR3 spells CASSPGRGLNYGYTF. CDR3 coding DNA: TGTGCCAGCTCACCAGGCAGGGGGTTAAACTATGGCTACACCTTC.

The chain combines TRBV6-5 with TRBJ1-1; the D gene is possibly TRBD1 (5 bases). V shed 4 bases and J shed 5 bases, with 17 bases lying between them. This CDR3 comprises 15 residues. In germline, CDR1 is MNHEY, CDR2 SVGAGI. CDR3 loop: CASSSPAGPGTEAFF. As DNA, the CDR3 is TGTGCCAGCAGTTCCCCAGCAGGGCCGGGAACTGAAGCTTTCTTT.

This clone was detected only once. This chain joins TRBV2 and TRBJ2-1; 11 bases align to TRBD2. Germline CDR1 SNHLY, CDR2 FYNNEI. The CDR3 sequence is 15 residues long. V lost 5 bases and J lost 7; bases outside the gene matches: 7. CDR3 sequence: CASSLAGGLGNEQFF. CDR3 nucleotides: TGTGCCAGCAGTTTAGCGGGGGGGCTGGGGAATGAGCAGTTCTTC. Variable domain in full (rest from reference TRBV2 and TRBJ2-1): EPEVTQTPSHQVTQMGQEVILRCVPISNHLYFYWYRQILGQKVEFLVSFYNNEISEKSEIFDDQFSVERPDGSNFTLKIRSTKLEDSAMYFCASSLAGGLGNEQFFGPGTRLTVL.

The CDR3 is CSTRQGGNGYTF. The CDR3 region has the DNA TGCAGCACCCGACAGGGAGGGAATGGCTACACCTTC. The chain links TRBV29-1 to TRBJ1-2, with 7 bases aligning to TRBD1. Germline trimming cut 8 bases from V and 6 bases from J; bases unmatched to any gene: 9. Per germline, CDR1 SQVTM and CDR2 ANQGSEA. This CDR3 spans 12 amino acids.

The chain is built from TRBV5-4 and TRBJ2-1; D is tentatively TRBD1 or TRBD2 (5 bases each). With 5 bases removed from V and 7 bases from J, the gap between germline ends came to 16 bases. CDR1 is SGHNT and CDR2 is YYREEE in the germline V gene (reference sequence). This CDR3 is built from 14 residues. CDR3 coding DNA: TGTGCCAGCAGTGACACCCGGGGCTCTAATGAGCAGTTCTTC. The encoded protein is CASSDTRGSNEQFF.

This chain joins TRBV5-4 and TRBJ2-5; 11 nucleotides line up with TRBD2. The V gene's germline CDR1 is SGHNT and CDR2 YYREEE (reference sequence). V was clipped by 2 bases and J by 5 bases; unmatched bases: 2. The CDR3 runs 14 residues. The CDR3 DNA follows: TGTGCCAGCAGCTTTAGCGGGGGGGCGGAGACCCAGTACTTC. It specifies CASSFSGGAETQYF. The complete variable domain, with remaining parts taken from reference TRBV5-4 and TRBJ2-5, reads ETGVTQSPTHLIKTRGQQVTLRCSSQSGHNTVSWYQQALGQGPQFIFQYYREEENGRGNFPPRFSGLQFPNYSSELNVNALELDDSALYLCASSFSGGAETQYFGPGTRLLVL.

J is TRBJ1-1 and V is TRBV18, with D perhaps TRBD1 (5 bases). The V end lost 2 bases, the J end lost 4 bases, and 8 bases lay between the germline ends. Germline V lookup: CDR1 KGHSH, CDR2 LQKENI. CDR3 length equals 13 residues. The CDR3 is CASSPFGGTEAFF. Written as DNA, the CDR3 is TGTGCCAGCTCACCATTCGGGGGCACTGAAGCTTTCTTT.

The chain links TRBV11-2 to TRBJ1-3; no firm D call. V was pared by 5 bases and J by 3 bases, with 14 bases between. Germline V gene lookup returns CDR1 SGHAT and CDR2 FQNNGV. The CDR3 runs 15 residues. In DNA, the CDR3 is TGTGCCAGCAGCACCCTATCCGGGTATGGAAACACCATATATTTT. Its translation is CASSTLSGYGNTIYF.

The V gene is TRBV4-1, the J gene TRBJ1-5; 8 bases map to TRBD1. Germline V gene lookup returns CDR1 MGHRA and CDR2 YSYEKL. Losses at the gene ends were 0 bases for V and 4 bases for J; bases not matched to a gene: 5. The CDR3 sequence is 16 residues long. CDR3 bases: TGCGCCAGCAGCCAAGATGTGTACAGGGGGAATCAGCCCCAGCATTTT. Its protein product is CASSQDVYRGNQPQHF.

V is TRBV2 and J is TRBJ1-6, with D perhaps TRBD1 (5 bases). Germline CDR1 SNHLY, CDR2 FYNNEI. V lost 8 bases and J lost 12, with 11 bases in between. This CDR3 has 11 residues. The CDR3 protein is CASSRGGPLHF. The CDR3, as DNA: TGTGCCAGCTCCCGGGGGGGACCCCTCCACTTT.

The chain joins TRBV2 to TRBJ1-4, with D possibly being TRBD1 (6 bases). V was pared by 9 bases and J by 6 bases, with 11 bases between. The CDR3 is made up of 12 amino acids. The germline CDR1 and CDR2 sequences are SNHLY and FYNNEI. Here the CDR3 DNA reads TGTGCCAGTTCAACAGGGCATGAAAAACTGTTTTTT. This translates into CASSTGHEKLFF. Full variable domain (rest looked up from reference TRBV2 and TRBJ1-4): EPEVTQTPSHQVTQMGQEVILRCVPISNHLYFYWYRQILGQKVEFLVSFYNNEISEKSEIFDDQFSVERPDGSNFTLKIRSTKLEDSAMYFCASSTGHEKLFFGSGTQLSVL.

The chain employs TRBV25-1 and TRBJ1-2; a possible D gene is TRBD1 (5 bases). The V end was cut by 6 bases, the J end by 1 base, with 15 bases between. The CDR3 extends over 15 amino acids. In germline, CDR1 is MGHDK, CDR2 SYGVNS. Written as DNA, the CDR3 is TGTGCCAGCAGCAGCACAGGCGTCTTTAACTATGGCTACACCTTC. It specifies CASSSTGVFNYGYTF.

The chain recombines TRBV10-3 with TRBJ1-6, with TRBD1 identical over 8 bases. CDR1 is ENHRY, CDR2 SYGVKD, per germline. The trim removed 3 bases at V and 5 bases at J, leaving 12 bases unmatched. CDR3 size: 18 residues. CDR3 in DNA: TGTGCCATCAGTGACCCTAGGGACAGGAATTGGAATAATTCACCCCTCCACTTT. This codes for CAISDPRDRNWNNSPLHF.

The chain carries TRBV6-5 and TRBJ1-3; 8 positions match TRBD1. The CDR3 is made up of 15 amino acids. The germline gives CDR1 MNHEY, CDR2 SVGAGI. J was trimmed by 3 bases and V by 6 bases; bases with no gene match: 7. CDR3 protein: CASRTQGAFGNTIYF. The CDR3, as DNA: TGTGCCAGCAGAACTCAGGGGGCATTTGGAAACACCATATATTTT.

The chain is built from TRBV25-1 and TRBJ2-1; D is ambiguous. CDR1 is MGHDK, CDR2 SYGVNS, per germline. The CDR3 consists of 13 residues. Between the trimmed V and J ends, which lost 1 base and 6 bases, there was a span of 7 bases. As DNA, the CDR3 is TGTGCCAGCAGTGAATCGGGCCCCAATGAGCAGTTCTTC. Residues: CASSESGPNEQFF.

V and J are TRBV19 and TRBJ1-5; 10 bases fit TRBD1. Germline lookup yields CDR1 LNHDA and CDR2 SQIVND (reference sequence). The CDR3 spans 15 residues. Germline trimming cut 4 bases from V and 2 bases from J; bases unmatched to any gene: 2. In DNA, the CDR3 is TGTGCCAGTAGTAGGACAGGGGGTGGCAATCAGCCCCAGCATTTT. It codes for CASSRTGGGNQPQHF.

The chain joins TRBV5-1 to TRBJ2-1; D gene uncertain. Between the trimmed V and J ends, which lost 0 bases and 1 base, there was a span of 5 bases. CDR1 is SGHRS and CDR2 is YFSETQ in the germline V gene. The CDR3 totals 14 residues. This CDR3 reads CASSLAPSYNEQFF. CDR3 in DNA: TGCGCCAGCAGCTTGGCCCCTTCCTACAATGAGCAGTTCTTC.

Turning to this clone: Other DNA sequences in this specimen translate into the identical CDR3. The chain uses TRBV5-1 and TRBJ2-5; 9 positions agree with TRBD2. Per germline, CDR1 SGHRS and CDR2 YFSETQ. Trimming at V came to 2 bases and at J to 3 bases, leaving 2 bases not matched to a gene. The length of the CDR3 is 14 residues. The CDR3 DNA sequence: TGCGCCAGCAGCTTTTTAGCGGGGGAAGAGACCCAGTACTTC. It specifies CASSFLAGEETQYF.

The rearrangement joins TRBV18 to TRBJ1-2, with 8 bases lining up with TRBD1. Germline V gene sequence: CDR1 KGHSH, CDR2 LQKENI. V dropped 6 bases and J dropped 4; count of bases not matched to a gene: 7. The CDR3 has 14 amino acids. The CDR3 reads CASSQTGATYGYTF. The CDR3 DNA follows: TGTGCCAGCTCTCAGACAGGGGCGACCTATGGCTACACCTTC.

To note about this clone: The same CDR3 also results from other DNA sequences found in this sample. V and J are TRBV2 and TRBJ2-1; 8 bases map to TRBD2. The CDR3 contains 15 residues. The germline gives CDR1 SNHLY, CDR2 FYNNEI. With V trimmed by 6 bases and J by 4 bases, 8 bases remained unmatched. CDR3 sequence reads: CASRSDGGGYNEQFF. DNA for the CDR3: TGTGCCAGCAGATCCGACGGGGGGGGTTACAATGAGCAGTTCTTC.

V is TRBV2 and J is TRBJ1-6, with unresolved D. CDR3 length equals 15 residues. CDR1 and CDR2 from the germline V gene are SNHLY and FYNNEI. V was trimmed by 7 bases and J by 5 bases, leaving 15 bases between them. CDR3 sequence (DNA): TGTGCCAGCACTTCCGGACGCGTTGATAATTCACCCCTCCACTTT. As protein: CASTSGRVDNSPLHF. Full variable domain (rest looked up from reference TRBV2 and TRBJ1-6): EPEVTQTPSHQVTQMGQEVILRCVPISNHLYFYWYRQILGQKVEFLVSFYNNEISEKSEIFDDQFSVERPDGSNFTLKIRSTKLEDSAMYFCASTSGRVDNSPLHFGNGTRLTVT.

This chain uses TRBV6-5 with TRBJ1-1, with a possible D match to TRBD1 (5 bases). Per the germline V gene, CDR1 is MNHEY and CDR2 is SVGAGI. V was trimmed by 8 bases and J by 0 bases, leaving 13 bases between them. This CDR3 contains 14 residues. The CDR3 DNA reads TGTGCCAGCGGGCCGACAGTCTTGAACACTGAAGCTTTCTTT. This gives the protein CASGPTVLNTEAFF.

The chain is built from TRBV5-1 and TRBJ1-5, with D hard to call. V lost 0 bases to trimming and J lost 5 bases, with 12 bases between them. Looked up from germline, CDR1 is SGHRS and CDR2 is YFSETQ. The CDR3 covers 15 residues. For the CDR3, the DNA is TGCGCCAGCAGCTTGGTAGCCGGACCGGATCAGCCCCAGCATTTT. Protein sequence: CASSLVAGPDQPQHF.

The V and J genes are TRBV2 and TRBJ1-1; D might be TRBD1 (5 bases). Germline loops: CDR1 SNHLY, CDR2 FYNNEI. There are 11 residues in the CDR3. The V end was cut by 9 bases, the J end by 4 bases, with 9 bases between. CDR3 residues: CARGEGTEAFF. The CDR3 DNA is TGTGCCAGGGGGGAAGGCACTGAAGCTTTCTTT.